This passage covers 12 T cell receptor beta chains from one sample sequenced in a study of shared clonotypes between healthy human individuals. The repertoire was sequenced with immunoSEQ multiplex PCR; TCRdb's copy has only in-frame clones and lacks some. Here the sample spans about 320,000 clones, around 90% being singletons. The sequencing input was memory CD8+ T cells sorted from blood. As to subset: CD45RO+ cells pooled with CCR7-negative TemRA cells. These receptors all stem from a man between 18 and 29 years old in good health.

The CDR3 loop reads CASSLLGGPEQFF. The DNA for the CDR3 is TGTGCCAGCAGTTTATTAGGGGGGCCTGAGCAGTTCTTC. The rearrangement uses TRBV27 and TRBJ2-1; D possibly uses TRBD1 or TRBD2 (6 bases each). Trimming stripped 1 base from V and 9 bases from J, with 10 bases between. Germline V lookup: CDR1 MNHEY, CDR2 SMNVEV (reference sequence). The CDR3 covers 13 residues.

The chain uses TRBV7-8 and TRBJ2-7; tentatively, D is TRBD1 (5 bases). The CDR3 contains 14 residues. Trimming cost V 4 bases and J 4 bases, with 14 bases left between them. CDR1 is SGHVS and CDR2 is FQNEAQ in the germline V gene. CDR3 sequence reads: CASSYGGPGYEQYF. The DNA of the CDR3 is TGTGCCAGCAGCTATGGTGGCCCAGGGTACGAGCAGTACTTC. Filled out from reference TRBV7-8 and TRBJ2-7, the complete variable domain reads GAGVSQSPRYKVAKRGQDVALRCDPISGHVSLFWYQQALGQGPEFLTYFQNEAQLDKSGLPSDRFFAERPEGSVSTLKIQRTQQEDSAVYLCASSYGGPGYEQYFGPGTRLTVT.

This chain connects TRBV6-5 to TRBJ2-3; 8 positions agree with TRBD2. CDR3 length: 16 amino acids. Trimming took 0 bases from V and 3 from J; bases not matched to a gene: 5. Germline CDR1 is MNHEY and CDR2 is SVGAGI. As DNA, the CDR3 is TGTGCCAGCAGTTACTCTCCGGGGGGGATTACAGATACGCAGTATTTT. Protein sequence: CASSYSPGGITDTQYF.

This clone was seen a single time. The chain uses TRBV9 and TRBJ2-7; TRBD2 aligns across 7 bases. This CDR3 contains 15 residues. Germline values: CDR1 SGDLS, CDR2 YYNGEE. Trimming at V came to 3 bases and at J to 0 bases, leaving 6 bases not matched to a gene. Here the CDR3 reads CASSASGSSSYEQYF. The CDR3 DNA is TGTGCCAGCAGCGCTAGCGGCAGCAGCTCCTACGAGCAGTACTTC.

This clone was detected once. The chain employs TRBV5-1 and TRBJ2-7; 11 bases line up with TRBD2. Germline assignment: CDR1 SGHRS and CDR2 YFSETQ. The CDR3 length is 13 residues. J lost 6 bases, V lost 2 bases, and 1 base had no gene match. CDR3 amino acids: CASSFLAGGEQYF. The CDR3 DNA sequence: TGCGCCAGCAGCTTCCTAGCGGGAGGCGAGCAGTACTTC.

This clone was detected once. This chain links TRBV28 with TRBJ1-3, with TRBD1 matching over 11 bases. This CDR3 is built from 18 residues. Trimming removed 6 bases from V and 2 bases from J; junction bases left unmatched: 12. In germline, CDR1 is MDHEN, CDR2 SYDVKM. CDR3 nucleotide sequence: TGTGCCAGCAGCCTGTTCCCCGGGACAGGGGGGACTGGAAACACCATATATTTT. The encoded protein is CASSLFPGTGGTGNTIYF.

This chain joins TRBV7-9 and TRBJ2-5; TRBD2 matches at 11 bases. The CDR3 is made up of 15 amino acids. From germline, CDR1 is SEHNR and CDR2 FQNEAQ (reference sequence). J was trimmed by 4 bases and V by 4 bases; bases with no gene match: 5. The CDR3 DNA is TGTGCCAGCAGCTCCATAGCGGGAGGGCCAGAGACCCAGTACTTC. Encoded protein: CASSSIAGGPETQYF. Drawing the rest from reference TRBV7-9 and TRBJ2-5, the complete variable domain is DTGVSQNPRHKITKRGQNVTFRCDPISEHNRLYWYRQTLGQGPEFLTYFQNEAQLEKSRLLSDRFSAERPKGSFSTLEIQRTEQGDSAMYLCASSSIAGGPETQYFGPGTRLLVL.

The V call is TRBV4-1, the J call TRBJ2-3; weak D call: TRBD2 (6 bases). Germline CDR1 and CDR2: MGHRA and YSYEKL. Trimming took 0 bases from V and 2 from J, leaving 9 bases between them. CDR3 size: 15 residues. Here the CDR3 reads CASSQERGLTDTQYF. In nucleotides, the CDR3 is TGCGCCAGCAGCCAAGAGCGGGGCCTCACAGATACGCAGTATTTT.

CDR3 sequence reads: CASSYSTGEYPGELFF. As DNA, the CDR3 is TGTGCCAGCAGTTACTCGACAGGGGAATATCCCGGGGAGCTGTTTTTT. The gene calls are TRBV6-5 and TRBJ2-2, with 8 nucleotides matching TRBD1. Trimming took 0 bases from V and 6 from J; bases not matched to a gene: 6. The CDR3 consists of 16 residues. The germline CDR1 and CDR2 sequences are MNHEY and SVGAGI.

The J gene is TRBJ2-5, the V gene TRBV11-2; 7 positions match TRBD2. From germline, CDR1 is SGHAT and CDR2 FQNNGV. J was trimmed by 10 bases and V by 5 bases; bases with no gene match: 10. The CDR3 extends over 13 amino acids. The CDR3 nucleotides read TGTGCCAGCAGCCACGACCAGTGGGGGGGCCAGTACTTC. It yields the protein CASSHDQWGGQYF.

This sequence joins TRBV13 and TRBJ2-3; 13 bases fit TRBD2. Trimming cost V 5 bases and J 3 bases; bases outside gene matches: 8. The CDR3 length is 17 residues. The germline V gene encodes CDR1 PRHDT and CDR2 FYEKMQ (reference sequence). The CDR3 sequence is CASSDGLAGVRTDTQYF. CDR3 in DNA: TGTGCCAGCAGCGACGGACTAGCGGGAGTCAGGACAGATACGCAGTATTTT.

In this sample, this clone turned up once. This chain links TRBV29-1 with TRBJ2-7; D uncertain. Germline loops: CDR1 SQVTM, CDR2 ANQGSEA. This CDR3 has 10 residues. The ends were cut back, 4 bases at V and 5 bases at J, with 6 bases in the middle. In DNA form, the CDR3 reads TGCAGCGTTGTGGTGGACGAGCAGTACTTC. This translates into CSVVVDEQYF.